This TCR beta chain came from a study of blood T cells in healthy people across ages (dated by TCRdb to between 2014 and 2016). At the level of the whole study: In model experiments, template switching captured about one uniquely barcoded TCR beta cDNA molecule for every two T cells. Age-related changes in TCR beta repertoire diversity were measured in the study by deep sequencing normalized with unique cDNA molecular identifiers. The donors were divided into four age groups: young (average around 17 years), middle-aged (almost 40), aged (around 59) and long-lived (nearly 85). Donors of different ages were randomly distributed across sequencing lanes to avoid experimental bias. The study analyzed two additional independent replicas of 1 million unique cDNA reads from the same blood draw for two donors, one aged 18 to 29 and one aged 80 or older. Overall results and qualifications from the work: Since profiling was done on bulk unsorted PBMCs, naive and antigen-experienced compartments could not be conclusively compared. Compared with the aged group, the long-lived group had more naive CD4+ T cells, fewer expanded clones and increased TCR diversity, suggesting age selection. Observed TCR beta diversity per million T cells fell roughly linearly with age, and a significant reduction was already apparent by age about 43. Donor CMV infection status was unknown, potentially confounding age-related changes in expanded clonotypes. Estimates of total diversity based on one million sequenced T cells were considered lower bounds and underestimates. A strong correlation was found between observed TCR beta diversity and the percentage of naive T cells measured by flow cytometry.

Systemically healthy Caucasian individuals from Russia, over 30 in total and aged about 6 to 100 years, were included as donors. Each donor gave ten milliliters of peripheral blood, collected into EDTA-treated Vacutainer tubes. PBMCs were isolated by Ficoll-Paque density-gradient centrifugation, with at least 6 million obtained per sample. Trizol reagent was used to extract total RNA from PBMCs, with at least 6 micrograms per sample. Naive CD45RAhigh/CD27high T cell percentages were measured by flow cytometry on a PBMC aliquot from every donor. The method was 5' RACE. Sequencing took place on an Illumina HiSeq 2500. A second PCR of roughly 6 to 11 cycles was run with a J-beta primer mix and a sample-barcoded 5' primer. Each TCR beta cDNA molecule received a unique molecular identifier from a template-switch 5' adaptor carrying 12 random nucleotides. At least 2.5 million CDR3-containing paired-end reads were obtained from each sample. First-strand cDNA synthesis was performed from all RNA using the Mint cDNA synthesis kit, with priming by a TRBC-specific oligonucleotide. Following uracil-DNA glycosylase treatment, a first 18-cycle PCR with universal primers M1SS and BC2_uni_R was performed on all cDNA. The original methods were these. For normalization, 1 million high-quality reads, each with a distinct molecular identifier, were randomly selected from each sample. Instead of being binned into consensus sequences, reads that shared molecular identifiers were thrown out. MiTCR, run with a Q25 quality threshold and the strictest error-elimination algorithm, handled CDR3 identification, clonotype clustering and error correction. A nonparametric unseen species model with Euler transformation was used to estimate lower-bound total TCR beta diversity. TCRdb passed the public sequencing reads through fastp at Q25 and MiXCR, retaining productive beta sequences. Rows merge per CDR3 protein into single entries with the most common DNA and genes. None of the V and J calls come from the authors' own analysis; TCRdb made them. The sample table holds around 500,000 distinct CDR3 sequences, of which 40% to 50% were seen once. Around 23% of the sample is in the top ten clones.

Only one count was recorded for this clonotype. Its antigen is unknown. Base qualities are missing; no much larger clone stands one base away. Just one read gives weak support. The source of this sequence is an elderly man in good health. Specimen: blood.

The CDR3 reads as follows: CASSPFDRPIQYF. The DNA sequence follows: TGTGCCAGCAGTCCTTTCGACAGGCCTATTCAGTACTTC. The receptor chain draws on TRBV12-3 or TRBV12-4 and TRBJ2-4; TRBD1 is possibly the D segment (6 matching bases). The trim is 5 bases for V and 10 bases for J, with a gap of 15 bases between the germline ends. The CDR3 runs 13 amino acids, cysteine and phenylalanine included. The only DNA kept is the CDR3, 39 bases in frame from the first base.